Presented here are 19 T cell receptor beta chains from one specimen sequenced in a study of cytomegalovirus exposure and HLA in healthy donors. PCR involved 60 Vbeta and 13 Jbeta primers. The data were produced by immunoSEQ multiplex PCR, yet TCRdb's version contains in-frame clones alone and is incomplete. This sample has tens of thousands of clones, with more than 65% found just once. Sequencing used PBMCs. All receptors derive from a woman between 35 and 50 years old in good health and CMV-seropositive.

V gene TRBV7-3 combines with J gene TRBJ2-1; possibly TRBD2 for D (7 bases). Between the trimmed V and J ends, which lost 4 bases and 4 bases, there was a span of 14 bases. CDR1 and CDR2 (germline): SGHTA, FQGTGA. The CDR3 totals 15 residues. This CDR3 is CASSSSGGLYNEQFF. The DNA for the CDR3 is TGTGCCAGCAGCTCCTCCGGGGGGCTGTACAATGAGCAGTTCTTC.

The CDR3 spells CASTRQGYAEQFF. The CDR3 coding sequence is TGTGCCAGTACTAGACAGGGATACGCTGAGCAGTTCTTC. The chain joins TRBV19 to TRBJ2-1; the match to TRBD1 covers 7 bases. J was trimmed by 9 bases and V by 7 bases; bases with no gene match: 9. There are 13 residues in the CDR3. Per the germline V gene, CDR1 is LNHDA and CDR2 is SQIVND (reference sequence).

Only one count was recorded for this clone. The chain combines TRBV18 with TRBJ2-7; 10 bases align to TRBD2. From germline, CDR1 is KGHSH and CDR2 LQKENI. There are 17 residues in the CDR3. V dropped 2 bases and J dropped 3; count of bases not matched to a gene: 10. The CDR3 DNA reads TGTGCCAGCTCACCAGCGTCTAGCGGGAGACTATTCTACGAGCAGTACTTC. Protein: CASSPASSGRLFYEQYF.

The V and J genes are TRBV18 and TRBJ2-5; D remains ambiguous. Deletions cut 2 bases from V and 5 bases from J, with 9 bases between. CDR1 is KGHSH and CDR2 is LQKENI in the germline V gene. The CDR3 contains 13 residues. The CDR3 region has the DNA TGTGCCAGCTCACCAGCCGGTTCCGAGACCCAGTACTTC. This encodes CASSPAGSETQYF.

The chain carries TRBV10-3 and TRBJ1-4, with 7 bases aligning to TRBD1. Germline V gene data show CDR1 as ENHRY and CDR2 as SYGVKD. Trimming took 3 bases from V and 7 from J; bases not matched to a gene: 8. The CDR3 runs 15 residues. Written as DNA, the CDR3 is TGTGCCATCAGTGATGCGGGCAGGGGGAGTGAAAAACTGTTTTTT. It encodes CAISDAGRGSEKLFF.

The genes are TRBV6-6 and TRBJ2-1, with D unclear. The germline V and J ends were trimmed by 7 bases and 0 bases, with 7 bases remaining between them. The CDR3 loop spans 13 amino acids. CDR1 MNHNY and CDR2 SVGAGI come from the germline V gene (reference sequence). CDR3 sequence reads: CASKESSYNEQFF. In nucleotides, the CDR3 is TGTGCCAGCAAAGAGAGCTCCTACAATGAGCAGTTCTTC.

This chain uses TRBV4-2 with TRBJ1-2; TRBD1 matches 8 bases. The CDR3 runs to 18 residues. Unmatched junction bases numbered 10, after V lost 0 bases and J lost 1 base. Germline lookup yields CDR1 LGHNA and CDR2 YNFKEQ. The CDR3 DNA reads TGTGCCAGCAGCCAAGATGCAGGGGGCGCGGGTCGTAACTATGGCTACACCTTC. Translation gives CASSQDAGGAGRNYGYTF.

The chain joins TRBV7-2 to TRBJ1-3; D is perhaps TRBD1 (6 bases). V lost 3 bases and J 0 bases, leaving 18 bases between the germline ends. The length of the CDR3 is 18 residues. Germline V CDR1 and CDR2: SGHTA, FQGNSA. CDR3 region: CASSLGGGREVSGNTIYF. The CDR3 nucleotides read TGTGCCAGCAGCTTGGGGGGGGGCAGGGAGGTCTCTGGAAACACCATATATTTT.

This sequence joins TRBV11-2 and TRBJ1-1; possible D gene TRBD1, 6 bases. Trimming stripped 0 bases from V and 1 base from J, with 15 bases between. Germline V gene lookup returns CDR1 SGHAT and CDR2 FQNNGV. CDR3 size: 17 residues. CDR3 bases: TGTGCCAGCAGCTTAGACCTCACAGGGTCGTGGAACACTGAAGCTTTCTTT. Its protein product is CASSLDLTGSWNTEAFF.

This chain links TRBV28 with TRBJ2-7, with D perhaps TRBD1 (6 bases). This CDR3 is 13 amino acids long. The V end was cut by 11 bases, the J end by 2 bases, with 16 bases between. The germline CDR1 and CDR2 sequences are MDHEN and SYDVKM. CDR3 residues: CAARGTSAYEQYF. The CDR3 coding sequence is TGTGCCGCCAGAGGGACATCTGCCTACGAGCAGTACTTC.

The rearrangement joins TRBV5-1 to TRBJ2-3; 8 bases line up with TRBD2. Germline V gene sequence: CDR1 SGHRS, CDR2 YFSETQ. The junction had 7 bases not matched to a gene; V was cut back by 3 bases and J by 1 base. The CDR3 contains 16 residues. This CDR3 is CASSSRGVSGTDTQYF. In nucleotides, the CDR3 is TGCGCCAGCAGCTCGCGGGGGGTTAGCGGCACAGATACGCAGTATTTT.

As DNA, the CDR3 is TGCAGCGTTTCACTAGGGTCCGGGGAGCTGTTTTTT. It specifies CSVSLGSGELFF. The J gene is TRBJ2-2, the V gene TRBV29-1; the D gene is possibly TRBD2 (5 bases). The CDR3 is 12 residues long. Germline values: CDR1 SQVTM, CDR2 ANQGSEA. V lost 5 bases, J lost 6 bases, and 10 bases lay in between.

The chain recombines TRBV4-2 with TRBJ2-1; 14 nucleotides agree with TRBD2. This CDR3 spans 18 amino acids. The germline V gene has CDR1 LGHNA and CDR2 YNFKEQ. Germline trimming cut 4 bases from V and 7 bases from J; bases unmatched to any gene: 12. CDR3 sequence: CASSRVLGGTSGSNEQFF. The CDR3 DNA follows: TGTGCCAGCAGCCGGGTTCTTGGGGGGACTAGCGGGAGTAATGAGCAGTTCTTC.

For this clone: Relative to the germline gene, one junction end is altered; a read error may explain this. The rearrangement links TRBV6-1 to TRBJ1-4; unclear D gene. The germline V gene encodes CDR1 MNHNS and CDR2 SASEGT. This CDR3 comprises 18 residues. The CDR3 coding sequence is TGTGCCAGCAGCGAAGACTTTTATATGGGGAGTAGGAATGAAAAACTGTTTTTT. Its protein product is CASSEDFYMGSRNEKLFF.

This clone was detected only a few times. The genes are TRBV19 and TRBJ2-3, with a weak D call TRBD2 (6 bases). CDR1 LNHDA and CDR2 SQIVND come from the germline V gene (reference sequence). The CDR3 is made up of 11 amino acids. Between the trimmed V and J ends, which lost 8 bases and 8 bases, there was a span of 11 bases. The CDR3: CASAGPATQYF. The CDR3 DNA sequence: TGTGCCAGTGCGGGACCTGCTACGCAGTATTTT. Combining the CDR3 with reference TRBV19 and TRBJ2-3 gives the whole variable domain DGGITQSPKYLFRKEGQNVTLSCEQNLNHDAMYWYRQDPGQGLRLIYYSQIVNDFQKGDIAEGYSVSREKKESFPLTVTSAQKNPTAFYLCASAGPATQYFGPGTRLTVL.

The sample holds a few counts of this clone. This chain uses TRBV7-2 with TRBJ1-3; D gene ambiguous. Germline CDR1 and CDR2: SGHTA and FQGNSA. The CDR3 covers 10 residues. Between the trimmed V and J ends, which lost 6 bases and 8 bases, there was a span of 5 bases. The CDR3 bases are TGTGCCAGCAGGGAGGACACCATATATTTT. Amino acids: CASREDTIYF.

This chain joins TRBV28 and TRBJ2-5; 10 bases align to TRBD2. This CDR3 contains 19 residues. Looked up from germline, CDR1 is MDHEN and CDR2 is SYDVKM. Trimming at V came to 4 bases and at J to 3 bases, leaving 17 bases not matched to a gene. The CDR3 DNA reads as TGTGCCAGCAGTTCCCCTGGGCGAGCGGGGGGGTTTAGGGAAGAGACCCAGTACTTC. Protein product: CASSSPGRAGGFREETQYF.

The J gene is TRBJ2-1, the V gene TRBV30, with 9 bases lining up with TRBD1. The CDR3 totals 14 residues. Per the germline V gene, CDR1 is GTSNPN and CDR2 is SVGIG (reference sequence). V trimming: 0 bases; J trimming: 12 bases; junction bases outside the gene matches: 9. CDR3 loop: CAWSVSGTGSRQFF. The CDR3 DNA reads TGTGCCTGGAGTGTAAGCGGGACAGGGAGTCGGCAGTTCTTC. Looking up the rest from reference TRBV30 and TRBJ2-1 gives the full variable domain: SQTIHQWPATLVQPVGSPLSLECTVEGTSNPNLYWYRQAAGRGLQLLFYSVGIGQISSEVPQNLSASRPQDRQFILSSKKLLLSDSGFYLCAWSVSGTGSRQFFGPGTRLTVL.

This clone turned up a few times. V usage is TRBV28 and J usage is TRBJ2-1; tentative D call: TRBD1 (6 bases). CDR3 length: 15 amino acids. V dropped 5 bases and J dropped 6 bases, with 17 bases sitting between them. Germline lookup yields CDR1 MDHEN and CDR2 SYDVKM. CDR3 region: CASSMAGAGVNEQFF. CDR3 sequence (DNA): TGTGCCAGCAGTATGGCAGGGGCGGGTGTCAATGAGCAGTTCTTC. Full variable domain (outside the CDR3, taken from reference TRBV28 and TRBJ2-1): DVKVTQSSRYLVKRTGEKVFLECVQDMDHENMFWYRQDPGLGLRLIYFSYDVKMKEKGDIPEGYSVSREKKERFSLILESASTNQTSMYLCASSMAGAGVNEQFFGPGTRLTVL.